Listed here are 26 T cell receptor beta chains from one sample, sequenced in a study of T cell clonotyping in hematopoietic cell transplantation. The time point was: recipient sample about 28 days before transplant, after cytoreduction. Method: immunoSEQ multiplex PCR; TCRdb's copy keeps in-frame clones and lacks some. The table lists roughly 49,000 clones, more than 75% of them singletons, with 5.5% to 7% in the top ten. Material: peripheral blood mononuclear cells, obtained before stem cell transplant. These receptors were taken from a man aged 55 to 69 with biphenotypic leukemia. Some clones in this sample may be carry-over from other donors' samples.

The chain recombines TRBV7-2 with TRBJ2-2; TRBD2 matches at 8 bases. Germline loops: CDR1 SGHTA, CDR2 FQGNSA. CDR3 length equals 17 residues. J gave up 1 base and V 2 bases, and 6 bases lay outside the gene matches. CDR3 sequence reads: CASSLSWREVNTGELFF. The CDR3 region has the DNA TGTGCCAGCAGCTTATCTTGGCGGGAGGTGAACACCGGGGAGCTGTTTTTT.

V usage is TRBV6-5 and J usage is TRBJ2-3; TRBD2 agrees at 10 bases. Germline loops: CDR1 MNHEY, CDR2 SVGAGI. The V and J ends lost 2 bases and 4 bases, in that order; junction bases with no gene match: 3. The CDR3 contains 15 residues. CDR3 DNA: TGTGCCAGCAGTTACCTAGCGGGAGCCGCAGATACGCAGTATTTT. This translates into CASSYLAGAADTQYF.

The genes are TRBV11-2 and TRBJ2-1; D is undetermined. The CDR3 length is 14 residues. V was shortened by 1 base and J by 1 base, with 5 bases between the two germline ends. Germline V gene data show CDR1 as SGHAT and CDR2 as FQNNGV. CDR3 protein: CASSLAESYNEQFF. The DNA of the CDR3 is TGTGCCAGCAGCTTAGCGGAGTCCTACAATGAGCAGTTCTTC.

This rearrangement joins TRBV9 to TRBJ1-2; no definite D call. The ends were cut back, 0 bases at V and 2 bases at J, with 5 bases in the middle. CDR1 and CDR2 from the germline V gene are SGDLS and YYNGEE. CDR3 length equals 13 residues. CDR3: CASSVVVNYGYTF. For the CDR3, the DNA is TGTGCCAGCAGCGTAGTAGTGAACTATGGCTACACCTTC.

The rearrangement joins TRBV6-1 to TRBJ1-2; 7 bases agree with TRBD1. The CDR3 is made up of 13 amino acids. Per the germline V gene, CDR1 is MNHNS and CDR2 is SASEGT. Trimming took 6 bases from V and 6 from J; bases not matched to a gene: 7. CDR3 bases: TGTGCCAGCAGGAAAGACAGGGAACATGGCTACACCTTC. Amino acids: CASRKDREHGYTF.

This clone was observed a single time. CDR3 nucleotides: TGTGCCAGCACAGTTTCCCCTCATCGGGGTGAAGCTTTCTTT. The encoded protein is CASTVSPHRGEAFF. The chain employs TRBV27 and TRBJ1-1; D is unclear. The CDR3 totals 14 residues. Trimming removed 7 bases at V and 7 bases at J, with 19 bases between. The germline gives CDR1 MNHEY, CDR2 SMNVEV (reference sequence).

This chain links TRBV28 with TRBJ1-2; D is unclear. V was pared by 6 bases and J by 2 bases, with 13 bases between. The CDR3 loop spans 14 amino acids. The V gene's germline CDR1 is MDHEN and CDR2 SYDVKM. In nucleotides, the CDR3 is TGTGCCAGCAGCCCACCCGGGGAAAACTATGGCTACACCTTC. It codes for CASSPPGENYGYTF.

With regard to this clone: At the DNA level, this CDR3 is encoded by other sequences in the same sample as well. The chain recombines TRBV14 with TRBJ2-7, with D unresolved. CDR3 length: 13 residues. With 0 bases removed from V and 6 bases from J, the gap between germline ends came to 9 bases. CDR1 is SGHDN and CDR2 is FVKESK in the germline V gene. Here the CDR3 reads CASSQEVRREQYF. The CDR3 DNA is TGTGCCAGCAGCCAAGAAGTTCGTCGCGAGCAGTACTTC.

The chain links TRBV5-1 to TRBJ2-1; tentatively, D is TRBD1 (6 bases). The CDR3 has 16 amino acids. Germline V CDR1 and CDR2: SGHRS, YFSETQ. The CDR3 spells CVTREGGFSSYNEQFF. The DNA for the CDR3 is TGCGTCACACGGGAAGGGGGTTTTAGCTCCTACAATGAGCAGTTCTTC.

The chain carries TRBV6-5 and TRBJ2-2; TRBD1 agrees at 11 bases. Germline CDR1 is MNHEY and CDR2 is SVGAGI. Trimming took 6 bases from V and 10 from J; bases not matched to a gene: 10. The CDR3 covers 15 residues. CDR3: CASSETGQGAEELFF. In DNA form, the CDR3 reads TGTGCCAGCAGCGAAACCGGACAGGGGGCCGAGGAGCTGTTTTTT.

The rearrangement links TRBV28 to TRBJ1-1; tentatively, D is TRBD1 (5 bases). V dropped 1 base and J dropped 2 bases, with 11 bases sitting between them. This CDR3 is 15 amino acids long. Germline V lookup: CDR1 MDHEN, CDR2 SYDVKM. CDR3 protein: CASSLLGVGNTEAFF. In DNA form, the CDR3 reads TGTGCCAGCAGTTTATTGGGGGTGGGAAACACTGAAGCTTTCTTT.

The V call is TRBV5-8, the J call TRBJ2-3; tentative D call: TRBD1 (6 bases). The CDR3 totals 14 residues. Trimming shortened V by 2 bases and J by 3 bases, and 10 bases separated the two germline ends. CDR1 is SGHTS and CDR2 is YDEGEE in the germline V gene. CDR3 nucleotide sequence: TGTGCCAGCAGCTTTCGGACAGCAACAGATACGCAGTATTTT. It yields the protein CASSFRTATDTQYF.

The gene calls are TRBV4-1 and TRBJ1-5; D gene uncertain. The V gene lost 1 base and the J gene lost 7 bases, with 8 bases spanning the gap. In germline, CDR1 is MGHRA, CDR2 YSYEKL. The CDR3 runs to 13 residues. The CDR3 reads CASSQALRQPQHF. Here the CDR3 DNA reads TGCGCCAGCAGCCAAGCCCTCAGGCAGCCCCAGCATTTT.

The V call is TRBV6-5, the J call TRBJ2-7; possible D gene TRBD2, 5 bases. Trimming pared 6 bases from V and 9 bases from J, leaving 12 bases between. Germline lookup yields CDR1 MNHEY and CDR2 SVGAGI. The length of the CDR3 is 11 residues. The DNA for the CDR3 is TGTGCCAGCAGCCGAGGGCTCGGGCAGTACTTC. Translating it yields CASSRGLGQYF.

The chain employs TRBV11-2 and TRBJ2-2; no clear D. The CDR3 is 15 amino acids. In germline, CDR1 is SGHAT, CDR2 FQNNGV. V was trimmed by 6 bases and J by 2 bases, leaving 13 bases between them. The CDR3 reads CASRPGTLNTGELFF. The DNA of the CDR3 is TGTGCCAGCAGACCGGGCACCCTAAACACCGGGGAGCTGTTTTTT.

The chain carries TRBV4-1 and TRBJ2-1; D is undetermined. V shed 0 bases and J shed 8 bases, with 14 bases lying between them. CDR1 and CDR2 from the germline V gene are MGHRA and YSYEKL. This CDR3 spans 15 amino acids. The CDR3 DNA reads as TGCGCCAGCAGCCAAGAGTTTGGAAGGCGAGATGAGCAGTTCTTC. It codes for CASSQEFGRRDEQFF.

CDR3 region: CASQVGSGGGNTIYF. The CDR3 DNA sequence: TGCGCCAGCCAGGTTGGATCGGGTGGAGGAAACACCATATATTTT. The chain has TRBV5-1 and TRBJ1-3; no clear D gene. Germline loops: CDR1 SGHRS, CDR2 YFSETQ. The length of the CDR3 is 15 residues. V dropped 7 bases and J dropped 4 bases, with 18 bases sitting between them.

V is TRBV30 and J is TRBJ2-2, with TRBD1 matching over 7 bases. V was clipped by 1 base and J by 6 bases; unmatched bases: 8. This CDR3 comprises 15 residues. In germline, CDR1 is GTSNPN, CDR2 SVGIG (reference sequence). CDR3 in amino acids: CAWSGIGGLAGELFF. CDR3 sequence (DNA): TGTGCCTGGAGTGGTATAGGGGGCTTAGCCGGGGAGCTGTTTTTT.

This clone has a single count. The chain carries TRBV6-5 and TRBJ2-1; D uncertain. This CDR3 has 14 amino acids. CDR1 is MNHEY, CDR2 SVGAGI, per germline. Trimming removed 8 bases at V and 15 bases at J, with 26 bases between. In DNA form, the CDR3 reads TGTGCCAGCCGCGGCGCCGGAGAGACAAGATTGCCGTTCTTC. Its protein is CASRGAGETRLPFF.

In this sample, this clone turned up once. The chain's CDR3 is CACDIGGPNQPQHF. CDR3 DNA sequence: TGTGCCTGTGACATCGGAGGGCCCAATCAGCCCCAGCATTTT. The chain employs TRBV30 and TRBJ1-5; no reliable D call. CDR3 length: 14 residues. Per germline, CDR1 GTSNPN and CDR2 SVGIG (reference sequence). V lost 6 bases, J lost 3 bases, and 15 bases lay in between.

V gene TRBV20-1 combines with J gene TRBJ2-5; no firm D call. This CDR3 is 11 amino acids long. V lost 5 bases and J lost 2, with 6 bases in between. Germline values: CDR1 DFQATT, CDR2 SNEGSKA (reference sequence). Here the CDR3 DNA reads TGCAGTGCTCTGAAGCAAGAGACCCAGTACTTC. It is translated as CSALKQETQYF.

The chain uses TRBV5-6 and TRBJ2-3; TRBD2 matches at 12 bases. V shed 0 bases, J shed 3 bases, and the junction held 5 bases outside the gene matches. CDR3 length: 17 residues. Germline CDR1 is SGHDT and CDR2 is YYEEEE. This CDR3 reads CASSLAASGGVTDTQYF. The CDR3 bases are TGTGCCAGCAGCTTGGCCGCTAGCGGGGGGGTAACAGATACGCAGTATTTT.

V gene TRBV30 combines with J gene TRBJ2-3; D call uncertain. Trimming pared 5 bases from V and 6 bases from J, leaving 9 bases between. The CDR3 contains 11 residues. CDR1 is GTSNPN, CDR2 SVGIG, per germline (reference sequence). The CDR3 bases are TGTGCCTGGGACCGTGCGGATACGCAGTATTTT. It encodes CAWDRADTQYF.

The rearrangement links TRBV29-1 to TRBJ1-1; D ambiguous. This CDR3 has 11 residues. Germline CDR1 SQVTM, CDR2 ANQGSEA. Trimming shortened V by 8 bases and J by 1 base, and 8 bases separated the two germline ends. The CDR3 DNA follows: TGCAGCACCGGCGGGAACACTGAAGCTTTCTTT. This codes for CSTGGNTEAFF. The full variable domain, with the rest looked up from reference TRBV29-1 and TRBJ1-1, is SAVISQKPSRDICQRGTSLTIQCQVDSQVTMMFWYRQQPGQSLTLIATANQGSEATYESGFVIDKFPISRPNLTFSTLTVSNMSPEDSSIYLCSTGGNTEAFFGQGTRLTVV.

This chain joins TRBV11-3 and TRBJ2-2, with 7 nucleotides matching TRBD1. Germline loops: CDR1 SGHNT, CDR2 YENEEA. The trim removed 5 bases at V and 2 bases at J, leaving 5 bases unmatched. The CDR3 loop spans 15 amino acids. CDR3 in amino acids: CASSHRGRNTGELFF. The CDR3 DNA follows: TGTGCCAGCAGCCACAGGGGCCGAAACACCGGGGAGCTGTTTTTT.

This chain links TRBV6-1 with TRBJ1-4; D not resolved. The CDR3 loop spans 8 amino acids. Germline loops: CDR1 MNHNS, CDR2 SASEGT. This CDR3 is CGFEKLFF. CDR3 bases: TGTGGATTTGAAAAACTGTTTTTT.